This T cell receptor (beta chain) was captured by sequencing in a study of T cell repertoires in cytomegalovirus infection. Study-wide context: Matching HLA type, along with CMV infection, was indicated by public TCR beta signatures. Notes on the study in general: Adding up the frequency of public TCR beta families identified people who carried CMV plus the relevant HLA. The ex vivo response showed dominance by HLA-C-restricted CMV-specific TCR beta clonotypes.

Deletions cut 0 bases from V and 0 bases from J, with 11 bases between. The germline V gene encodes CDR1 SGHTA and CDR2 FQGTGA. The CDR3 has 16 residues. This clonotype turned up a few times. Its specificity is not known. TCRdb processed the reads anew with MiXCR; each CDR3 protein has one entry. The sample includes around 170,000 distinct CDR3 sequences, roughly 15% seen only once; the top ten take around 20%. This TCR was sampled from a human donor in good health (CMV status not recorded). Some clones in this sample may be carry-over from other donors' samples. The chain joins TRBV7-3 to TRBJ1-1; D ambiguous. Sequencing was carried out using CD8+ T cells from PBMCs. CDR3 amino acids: CASSLTGRTMNTEAFF. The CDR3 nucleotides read TGTGCCAGCAGCTTAACTGGCAGAACTATGAACACTGAAGCTTTCTTT. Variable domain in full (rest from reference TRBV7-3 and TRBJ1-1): GAGVSQTPSNKVTEKGKYVELRCDPISGHTALYWYRQSLGQGPEFLIYFQGTGAADDSGLPNDRFFAVRPEGSVSTLKIQRTERGDSAVYLCASSLTGRTMNTEAFFGQGTRLTVV.